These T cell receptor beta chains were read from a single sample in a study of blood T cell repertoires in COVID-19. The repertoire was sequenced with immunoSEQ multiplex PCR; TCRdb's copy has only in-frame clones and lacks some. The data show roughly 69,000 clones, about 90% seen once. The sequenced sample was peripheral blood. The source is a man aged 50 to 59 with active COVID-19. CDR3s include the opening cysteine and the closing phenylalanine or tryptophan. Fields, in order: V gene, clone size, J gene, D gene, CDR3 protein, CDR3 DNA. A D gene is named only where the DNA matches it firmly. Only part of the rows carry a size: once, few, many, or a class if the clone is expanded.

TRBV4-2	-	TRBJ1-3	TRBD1	CASNRDRGRNTIYF	TGTGCCAGCAACCGCGACAGGGGTAGAAACACCATATATTTT
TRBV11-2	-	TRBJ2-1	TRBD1	CASSQPTGKRNNEQFF	TGTGCCAGTAGTCAACCGACAGGGAAGCGGAACAATGAGCAGTTCTTC
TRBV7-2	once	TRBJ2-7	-	CASSLDRQSYEQYF	TGTGCCAGCAGCTTAGACCGCCAGTCCTACGAGCAGTACTTC
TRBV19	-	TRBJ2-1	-	CASSIGQKYNEQFF	TGTGCCAGTAGTATTGGACAGAAATACAATGAGCAGTTCTTC
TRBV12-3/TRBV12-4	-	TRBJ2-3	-	CAISQRLVDTQYF	TGTGCCATCTCCCAGAGGTTGGTAGATACGCAGTATTTT
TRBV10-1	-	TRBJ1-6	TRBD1	CASSEPGQGFACNSPLHF	TGCGCCAGCAGTGAGCCGGGACAGGGGTTTGCTTGTAATTCACCCCTCCACTTT
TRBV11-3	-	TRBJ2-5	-	CASSLEKWRLAWETQYF	TGTGCCAGCAGCTTAGAAAAATGGCGCCTAGCTTGGGAGACCCAGTACTTC
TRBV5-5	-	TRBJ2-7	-	CASSLSGIPYEQYF	TGTGCCAGCAGCTTGTCAGGGATCCCCTACGAGCAGTACTTC
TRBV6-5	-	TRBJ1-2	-	CASSRASNYGYTF	TGTGCCAGCAGCAGGGCCAGTAACTATGGCTACACCTTC
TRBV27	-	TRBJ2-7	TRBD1	CASSPRGVTGGYEQYF	TGTGCCAGCAGTCCCAGGGGGGTGACAGGGGGCTACGAGCAGTACTTC
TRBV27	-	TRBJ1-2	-	CASSPRTGGYGYTF	TGTGCCAGCAGTCCCCGCACGGGGGGGTATGGCTACACCTTC
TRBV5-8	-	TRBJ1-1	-	CASSLEGARYTEAFF	TGTGCCAGCAGCTTGGAAGGGGCGAGGTACACTGAAGCTTTCTTT
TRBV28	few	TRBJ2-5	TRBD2	CASPPGGGETQYF	TGTGCCAGCCCCCCGGGAGGAGGTGAGACCCAGTACTTC
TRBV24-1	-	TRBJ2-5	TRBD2	CATAIAGGLRGETQYF	TGTGCCACCGCTATAGCGGGAGGGCTTAGGGGAGAGACCCAGTACTTC
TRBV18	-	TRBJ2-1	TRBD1	CASSSTGTASYNEQFF	TGTGCCAGCTCATCAACCGGGACAGCCTCCTACAATGAGCAGTTCTTC
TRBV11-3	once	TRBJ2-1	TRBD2	CASSLFSGKYNEQFF	TGTGCCAGCAGTTTATTTAGCGGGAAGTACAATGAGCAGTTCTTC
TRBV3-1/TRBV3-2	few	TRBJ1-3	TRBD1	CASSRGQGNSGNTIYF	TGTGCCAGCAGCCGAGGACAGGGGAACTCTGGAAACACCATATATTTT
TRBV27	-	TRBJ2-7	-	CASSLYGSLSYEQYF	TGTGCCAGCAGCTTATACGGGAGTCTCTCCTACGAGCAGTACTTC
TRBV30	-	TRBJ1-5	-	CAYTTVGGNSNQPQHF	TGTGCCTATACAACTGTAGGGGGAAATAGCAATCAGCCCCAGCATTTT
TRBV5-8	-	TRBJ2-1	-	CASSNHRGAGVYNEQFF	TGTGCCAGCAGTAACCATCGAGGAGCGGGTGTCTACAATGAGCAGTTCTTC
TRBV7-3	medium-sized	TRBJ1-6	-	CASRLGVNSPLHF	TGTGCCAGCAGACTAGGAGTTAATTCACCCCTCCACTTT